This T cell receptor (beta chain) stems from a study of T cell clusters in autoimmune cytopenias. Notes on the study in general: TRB repertoire shifts in secondary cytopenia and chronic lymphocytic leukemia mostly reflected lymphoma, not autoimmunity. A dominant lymphoma-associated repertoire apparently masked the cluster-lack signature in secondary cytopenia versus chronic lymphocytic leukemia.

The CDR3 runs 14 residues. Germline assignment: CDR1 DFQATT and CDR2 SNEGSKA (reference sequence). Tens of thousands of genome equivalents of blood DNA were amplified for TRB. Multiplex touch-down PCR amplified TRB using TRB-A and TRB-B pools in one tube. TCRdb reworked the multiplex PCR reads into one entry per CDR3 protein, no DNA. The repertoire table contains roughly 7,000 distinct CDR3 sequences. As regards this clonotype: Its antigen remains unidentified.

These same records also appear under a second study, on T cell repertoires in aging, cancer and after chemotherapy. This second study says: In cancer patients, declining TCR diversity with age involved lost richness and lost evenness.

Sequenced: peripheral blood. The chain joins TRBV20-1 to TRBJ2-7; the D gene TCRdb calls, TRBD2, cannot be checked with no DNA. The TCR comes from a human donor in good health. The CDR3 spells CSARGLAVPYEQYF.